Below are 20 T cell receptor beta chains sequenced from a single sample in a study of blood T cell repertoires in COVID-19. Clones were read by immunoSEQ multiplex PCR, and TCRdb kept only the in-frame ones, dropping some. This sample has approximately 110,000 clones, with around 81% found just once. Specimen: peripheral blood. The receptors were sampled from a man older than 75 with acute or convalescent COVID-19.

The V and J genes are TRBV9 and TRBJ1-3; 8 bases are shared with TRBD1. CDR1 is SGDLS, CDR2 YYNGEE, per germline. This CDR3 is 13 amino acids long. V was clipped by 10 bases and J by 2 bases; unmatched bases: 5. DNA of the CDR3: TGTGCCTGGGGCAGGGGGCCTGGAAACACCATATATTTT. Protein sequence: CAWGRGPGNTIYF.

The V gene is TRBV5-1, the J gene TRBJ1-4; no definite D call. Germline CDR1 reads SGHRS; CDR2 reads YFSETQ. The CDR3 contains 14 residues. Between the trimmed V and J ends, which lost 4 bases and 8 bases, there was a span of 15 bases. The CDR3 DNA is TGCGCCAGCAGCCCCCGGGCCACTAGGGAAAAACTGTTTTTT. It specifies CASSPRATREKLFF. The variable domain in full, completed from reference TRBV5-1 and TRBJ1-4, reads KAGVTQTPRYLIKTRGQQVTLSCSPISGHRSVSWYQQTPGQGLQFLFEYFSETQRNKGNFPGRFSGRQFSNSRSEMNVSTLELGDSALYLCASSPRATREKLFFGSGTQLSVL.

The rearrangement links TRBV5-4 to TRBJ2-3; 7 bases are shared with TRBD1. Trimming took 3 bases from V and 0 from J; bases not matched to a gene: 4. Per germline, CDR1 SGHNT and CDR2 YYREEE (reference sequence). CDR3 size: 15 residues. In DNA form, the CDR3 reads TGTGCCAGCAGCTCACAGGGGTCTAGCACAGATACGCAGTATTTT. Translated: CASSSQGSSTDTQYF.

The V and J genes are TRBV28 and TRBJ2-4, with 11 bases matching TRBD2. The CDR3 is made up of 14 amino acids. Germline-derived CDR1 and CDR2 are MDHEN and SYDVKM. The V and J ends lost 5 bases and 9 bases, in that order; junction bases with no gene match: 6. The chain's CDR3 is CASSGTSGWGIQYF. The CDR3 DNA follows: TGTGCCAGCAGTGGGACTAGCGGCTGGGGCATTCAGTACTTC.

The V and J genes are TRBV24-1 and TRBJ2-5; 7 bases map to TRBD1. The ends lost 4 bases at V and 7 bases at J; junction bases unmatched: 14. CDR1 KGHDR and CDR2 SFDVKD come from the germline V gene. The CDR3 covers 16 residues. CDR3 sequence: CATSDNGQANSGTQYF. CDR3 nucleotide sequence: TGTGCCACCAGTGACAATGGACAGGCTAATAGTGGGACCCAGTACTTC.

The CDR3 bases are TGTGCCAGCAGCCTCGTCTCTGGGGCCAACGTCCTGACTTTC. Its protein product is CASSLVSGANVLTF. J is TRBJ2-6 and V is TRBV6-5; D uncertain. The V end lost 6 bases, the J end lost 0 bases, and 6 bases lay between the germline ends. Per the germline V gene, CDR1 is MNHEY and CDR2 is SVGAGI. The CDR3 runs to 14 residues.

The V and J genes are TRBV7-9 and TRBJ2-3, with TRBD2 matching over 10 bases. The germline CDR1 and CDR2 sequences are SEHNR and FQNEAQ (reference sequence). The CDR3 is made up of 15 amino acids. V lost 5 bases and J lost 4; bases outside the gene matches: 6. The CDR3 is CASSLTSGTADTQYF. In DNA form, the CDR3 reads TGTGCCAGCAGCCTAACTAGCGGGACGGCAGATACGCAGTATTTT.

This clone was counted between two and nine times. This sequence joins TRBV7-6 and TRBJ2-7; TRBD1 matches 9 bases. Germline V gene lookup returns CDR1 SGHVS and CDR2 FNYEAQ. Unmatched junction bases numbered 13, after V lost 5 bases and J lost 5 bases. The CDR3 totals 16 residues. The CDR3 nucleotides are TGTGCCAGCAGCCCCTCCCCGACAGGGGGGGTAGACGAGCAGTACTTC. Its translation: CASSPSPTGGVDEQYF.

This chain joins TRBV18 and TRBJ1-1; D unresolved. V lost 1 base and J lost 5, with 14 bases in between. Looked up from germline, CDR1 is KGHSH and CDR2 is LQKENI. The CDR3 consists of 15 residues. The CDR3 spells CASSPLGMGDTEAFF. Here the CDR3 DNA reads TGTGCCAGCTCACCACTGGGGATGGGAGATACTGAAGCTTTCTTT.

The chain employs TRBV15 and TRBJ2-3, with TRBD2 identical over 7 bases. Germline assignment: CDR1 LNHNV and CDR2 YYDKDF (reference sequence). CDR3 length equals 18 residues. Trimming removed 7 bases from V and 1 base from J; junction bases left unmatched: 17. The CDR3 loop is CATNPGQTSWVGTDTQYF. The CDR3 DNA is TGTGCCACCAACCCCGGGCAGACTAGCTGGGTCGGCACAGATACGCAGTATTTT.

This chain joins TRBV6-5 and TRBJ1-2, with D possibly matching TRBD1 (6 bases). CDR3 size: 14 residues. V was cut by 5 bases and J by 7 bases, with 17 bases left in between. Germline V lookup: CDR1 MNHEY, CDR2 SVGAGI. The CDR3 loop reads CASSTPGQIGGYTF. The CDR3 DNA sequence: TGTGCCAGCAGTACGCCGGGACAAATAGGTGGCTACACCTTC.

This chain connects TRBV2 to TRBJ2-7, with D possibly TRBD1 on 6 matching bases. This CDR3 comprises 13 residues. The V gene's germline CDR1 is SNHLY and CDR2 FYNNEI. V was pared by 10 bases and J by 4 bases, with 17 bases between. The CDR3 is CATGTGTSYEQYF. The CDR3 coding sequence is TGTGCCACCGGGACCGGGACATCGTACGAGCAGTACTTC.

The chain uses TRBV20-1 and TRBJ2-1; D call uncertain. Germline V gene lookup returns CDR1 DFQATT and CDR2 SNEGSKA (reference sequence). V was trimmed by 5 bases and J by 4 bases, leaving 3 bases between them. The CDR3 extends over 10 amino acids. CDR3 nucleotide sequence: TGCAGTGCTGTATACAATGAGCAGTTCTTC. Residues: CSAVYNEQFF.

The chain combines TRBV6-4 with TRBJ1-2, with D possibly TRBD1 on 6 matching bases. From germline, CDR1 is MRHNA and CDR2 SNTAGT. V was pared by 3 bases and J by 7 bases, with 12 bases between. CDR3 length equals 13 residues. Here the CDR3 reads CASSEQGFGGYTF. The DNA for the CDR3 is TGTGCCAGCAGTGAACAGGGTTTTGGTGGCTACACCTTC.

The rearrangement uses TRBV7-3 and TRBJ1-1; D not certain. Germline-derived CDR1 and CDR2 are SGHTA and FQGTGA. The CDR3 loop spans 13 amino acids. Deletions cut 5 bases from V and 8 bases from J, with 15 bases between. CDR3 in amino acids: CASSNREGGEAFF. CDR3 DNA sequence: TGTGCCAGCAGCAATAGGGAGGGAGGGGAAGCTTTCTTT.

The rearrangement uses TRBV29-1 and TRBJ1-4; a weak D match, TRBD1 (6 bases). Per the germline V gene, CDR1 is SQVTM and CDR2 is ANQGSEA. Trimming pared 6 bases from V and 8 bases from J, leaving 13 bases between. The CDR3 consists of 12 residues. The CDR3 nucleotides are TGCAGCGTCGGGACATGGGGGGAAAAACTGTTTTTT. Its translation is CSVGTWGEKLFF.

Only a few counts were recorded for this clone. The chain recombines TRBV25-1 with TRBJ2-5; D is unresolved. CDR3 size: 11 residues. The germline V gene encodes CDR1 MGHDK and CDR2 SYGVNS. V lost 1 base, J lost 5 bases, and 2 bases lay in between. DNA of the CDR3: TGTGCCAGCAGTGAATCGGAGACCCAGTACTTC. The encoded protein is CASSESETQYF.

This chain connects TRBV11-2 to TRBJ1-4; D remains ambiguous. Germline V gene sequence: CDR1 SGHAT, CDR2 FQNNGV. The V gene lost 5 bases and the J gene lost 3 bases, with 19 bases spanning the gap. The CDR3 sequence is 17 residues long. The CDR3 protein is CASSPFTRRDANEKLFF. CDR3 bases: TGTGCCAGCAGCCCCTTTACCCGGCGGGATGCTAATGAAAAACTGTTTTTT.

Only a few counts were recorded for this clone. The chain links TRBV5-1 to TRBJ1-1; D is perhaps TRBD1 (6 bases). The CDR3 length is 14 residues. Germline CDR1 and CDR2: SGHRS and YFSETQ. V was cut by 0 bases and J by 0 bases, with 6 bases left in between. CDR3 nucleotides: TGCGCCAGCAGCTTGGACAGGGTGAACACTGAAGCTTTCTTT. This gives the protein CASSLDRVNTEAFF.

The CDR3: CASSGARGAFF. In DNA, the CDR3 is TGTGCCAGCAGTGGGGCCCGAGGCGCTTTCTTT. The chain recombines TRBV28 with TRBJ1-1, with TRBD1 as a possible D gene (5 bases). Germline-derived CDR1 and CDR2 are MDHEN and SYDVKM. V dropped 5 bases and J dropped 11 bases, with 12 bases sitting between them. The CDR3 is made up of 11 amino acids. Full variable domain (rest looked up from reference TRBV28 and TRBJ1-1): DVKVTQSSRYLVKRTGEKVFLECVQDMDHENMFWYRQDPGLGLRLIYFSYDVKMKEKGDIPEGYSVSREKKERFSLILESASTNQTSMYLCASSGARGAFFGQGTRLTVV.